The sequence of this T cell receptor (beta chain) was determined in a study of OX40 agonist ivuxolimab in advanced cancers. Overall study context: Intravenous ivuxolimab was administered to patients every 2 weeks at 0.01 to 10 mg/kg.

This CDR3 spans 12 amino acids. Germline CDR1 reads MNHNY; CDR2 reads SVGAGI (reference sequence). V shed 2 bases and J shed 12 bases, with 11 bases lying between them. Sequencing was performed with immunoSEQ multiplex PCR; in TCRdb, only in-frame clones are kept and a portion is missing. The repertoire holds around 100,000 clones, approximately 89% seen once, with 0.5% to 0.65% in the top ten. Here the sequenced sample was CD4+ or CD8+ T cells sorted from blood, taken in a trial of the OX40 agonist ivuxolimab. The V call is TRBV6-6, the J call TRBJ2-1; the D gene is possibly TRBD1 (5 bases). The source of this sequence is an adult with an advanced solid tumor such as melanoma, head and neck, liver or kidney cancer. The CDR3 DNA reads as TGTGCCAGCAGTTACAGGGGCCCTGGGCAGTTCTTC. This sequence encodes CASSYRGPGQFF.